These T cell receptor beta chains were read from a single sample in a study of radiation and T cells in renal cell carcinoma. Clones were read by immunoSEQ multiplex PCR, and TCRdb kept only the in-frame ones, dropping some. The profile shows some 150,000 clones, 70% to 90% of them singletons. This specimen consisted of blood, obtained from a patient whose treatment included radiotherapy and nephrectomy. These receptors were taken from a woman aged 50 to 65 with renal cell carcinoma. The CDR3 runs from the conserved cysteine through the conserved F or W. Each record gives: clone size, V gene, D gene, J gene, CDR3 protein, CDR3 DNA. The D gene is left open where the match is weak. Expanded clones are given a class, and other clones once, few, many or no size at all.

>.|TRBV5-5|TRBD1|TRBJ1-2
CASSLQGAKSYTF
TGTGCCAGCAGCCTACAGGGGGCGAAGAGCTACACCTTC
>.|TRBV4-3|.|TRBJ1-6
CASRHTSGDNNSPLHF
TGCGCCAGCAGACACACGTCTGGAGATAATAATTCACCCCTCCACTTT
>.|TRBV5-6|TRBD1|TRBJ1-2
CASSSFGGTGVRGYTF
TGTGCCAGCAGTTCTTTTGGGGGGACAGGGGTGAGAGGCTACACCTTC
>.|TRBV4-2|TRBD2|TRBJ2-4
CASSQDSSGGRAAKNIQYF
TGTGCCAGCAGCCAAGATTCTAGCGGGGGGCGCGCGGCCAAAAACATTCAGTACTTC
>.|TRBV7-2|.|TRBJ2-7
CASSLDPQRGYEQYF
TGTGCCAGCAGCTTAGATCCCCAGCGCGGTTACGAGCAGTACTTC
>.|TRBV2|.|TRBJ1-4
CASSRTLGYEKLFF
TGTGCCAGCAGTAGAACTCTTGGGTATGAAAAACTGTTTTTT
>.|TRBV28|TRBD1|TRBJ1-1
CATTTGLGAFF
TGTGCCACCACGACAGGGCTGGGCGCTTTCTTT
>.|TRBV7-2|.|TRBJ1-3
CASSLASGLGNTIYF
TGTGCCAGCAGCTTAGCGTCCGGGCTTGGAAACACCATATATTTT
>.|TRBV10-3|.|TRBJ1-2
CAISEMVGETYGYTF
TGTGCCATCAGTGAGATGGTCGGCGAAACCTATGGCTACACCTTC
>.|TRBV18|.|TRBJ1-5
CASSPTADQPQHF
TGTGCCAGCTCACCCACGGCAGATCAGCCCCAGCATTTT
>.|TRBV18|.|TRBJ2-7
CASSPPVTTEQYF
TGTGCCAGCTCACCACCGGTAACAACCGAGCAGTACTTC
>once|TRBV12-5|.|TRBJ1-1
CASGLVGRNTEAFF
TGTGCTAGTGGTTTGGTCGGCAGGAACACTGAAGCTTTCTTT
>.|TRBV14|.|TRBJ1-1
CASSPRAGAGNTEAFF
TGTGCCAGCAGCCCCCGGGCAGGGGCCGGGAACACTGAAGCTTTCTTT
>.|TRBV7-9|.|TRBJ1-1
CASSLALLLRNTEAFF
TGTGCCAGCAGCTTAGCCCTACTTTTAAGAAACACTGAAGCTTTCTTT
>.|TRBV7-9|.|TRBJ1-2
CASSLGAPNYGYTF
TGTGCCAGCAGCTTAGGGGCACCTAACTATGGCTACACCTTC
>.|TRBV18|TRBD1|TRBJ1-1
CASSPRQGMNTEAFF
TGTGCCAGCTCACCAAGACAGGGCATGAACACTGAAGCTTTCTTT
>.|TRBV6-5|TRBD1|TRBJ1-5
CASTRTGVNQPQHF
TGTGCCAGCACCAGGACAGGGGTTAATCAGCCCCAGCATTTT
>.|TRBV6-5|.|TRBJ2-7
CASRPLWGTEQYF
TGTGCCAGCAGACCCCTCTGGGGAACCGAGCAGTACTTC
>.|TRBV21-1|.|TRBJ2-6
CASHSRRGVSSGANVLTF
TGTGCCAGCCATTCCCGGAGGGGGGTGAGCTCTGGGGCCAACGTCCTGACTTTC
>.|TRBV6-5|TRBD1|TRBJ1-5
CASSYSTGGRPQHF
TGTGCCAGCAGTTACTCGACAGGGGGCCGGCCCCAGCATTTT
>.|TRBV4-3|TRBD2|TRBJ2-1
CASSQDLAGGSSSYNEQFF
TGCGCCAGCAGCCAAGATCTAGCGGGGGGGTCTAGCTCCTACAATGAGCAGTTCTTC
>few|TRBV7-9|.|TRBJ1-5
CASSLGQVQPQHF
TGTGCCAGCAGTTTAGGCCAAGTCCAGCCCCAGCATTTT
>once|TRBV6-5|.|TRBJ1-3
CASSYSAVERNTIYF
TGTGCCAGCAGTTACTCGGCAGTAGAAAGAAACACCATATATTTT
>.|TRBV18|.|TRBJ2-7
CASSPFGTASSYEQYF
TGTGCCAGCTCACCATTCGGGACGGCAAGCTCCTACGAGCAGTACTTC
>.|TRBV14|.|TRBJ2-7
CASSQGSWAPSYEQYF
TGTGCCAGCAGCCAAGGTAGCTGGGCCCCCTCCTACGAGCAGTACTTC
>once|TRBV2|.|TRBJ2-4
CASSFDRNKNIQYF
TGTGCCAGCAGTTTTGACAGGAATAAAAACATTCAGTACTTC
>.|TRBV9|.|TRBJ1-1
CASSVQRNTEAFF
TGTGCCAGCAGCGTCCAGAGGAACACTGAAGCTTTCTTT